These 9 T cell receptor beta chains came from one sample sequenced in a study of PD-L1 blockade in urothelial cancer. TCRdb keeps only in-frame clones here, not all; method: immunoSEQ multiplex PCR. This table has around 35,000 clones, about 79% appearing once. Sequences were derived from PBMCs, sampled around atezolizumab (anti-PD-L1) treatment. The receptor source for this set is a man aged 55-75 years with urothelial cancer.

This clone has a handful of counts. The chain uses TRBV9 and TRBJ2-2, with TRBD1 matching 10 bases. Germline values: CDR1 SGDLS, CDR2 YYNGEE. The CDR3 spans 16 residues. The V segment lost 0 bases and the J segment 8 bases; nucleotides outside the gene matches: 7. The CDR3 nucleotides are TGTGCCAGCAGCGTAGCTGGGGGACAGGGGCCGGGGGAGCTGTTTTTT. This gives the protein CASSVAGGQGPGELFF.

For the CDR3, the DNA is TGTGCCAGTAGTATAAAGGGGAAGTGGGGTAATTCACCCCTCCACTTT. Translation gives CASSIKGKWGNSPLHF. The chain recombines TRBV19 with TRBJ1-6; the D gene is possibly TRBD1 (5 bases). Germline CDR1 and CDR2: LNHDA and SQIVND (reference sequence). V was shortened by 2 bases and J by 6 bases, with 14 bases between the two germline ends. The length of the CDR3 is 16 residues.

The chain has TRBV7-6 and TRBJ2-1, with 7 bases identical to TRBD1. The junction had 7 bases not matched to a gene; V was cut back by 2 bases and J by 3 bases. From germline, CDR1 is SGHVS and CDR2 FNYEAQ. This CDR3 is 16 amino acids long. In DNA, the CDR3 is TGTGCCAGCAGCTTAATAGGGGGCGATTTCTACAATGAGCAGTTCTTC. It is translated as CASSLIGGDFYNEQFF.

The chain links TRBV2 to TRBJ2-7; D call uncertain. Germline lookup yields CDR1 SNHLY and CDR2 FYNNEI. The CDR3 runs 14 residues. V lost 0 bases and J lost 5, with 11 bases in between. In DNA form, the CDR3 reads TGTGCCAGCAGTGAAGCTTTAGCTGAGAACGAGCAGTACTTC. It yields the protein CASSEALAENEQYF.

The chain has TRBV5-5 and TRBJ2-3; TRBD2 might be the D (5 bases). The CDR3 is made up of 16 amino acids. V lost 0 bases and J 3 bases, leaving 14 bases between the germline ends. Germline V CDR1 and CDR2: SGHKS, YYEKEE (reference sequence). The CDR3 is CASSLGSLAWTDTQYF. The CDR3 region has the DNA TGTGCCAGCAGCTTGGGTTCCCTAGCTTGGACAGATACGCAGTATTTT.

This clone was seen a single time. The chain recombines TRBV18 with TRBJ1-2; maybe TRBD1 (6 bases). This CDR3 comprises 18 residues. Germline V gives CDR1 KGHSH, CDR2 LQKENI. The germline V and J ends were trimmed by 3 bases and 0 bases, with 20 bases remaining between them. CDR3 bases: TGTGCCAGCTCACCCTTTGGGGGACAACCTTCCCCTAACTATGGCTACACCTTC. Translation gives CASSPFGGQPSPNYGYTF.

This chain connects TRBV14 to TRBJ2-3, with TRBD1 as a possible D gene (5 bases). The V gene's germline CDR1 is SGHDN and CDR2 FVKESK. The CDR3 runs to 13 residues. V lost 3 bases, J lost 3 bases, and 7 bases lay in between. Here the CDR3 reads CASSHSGTDTQYF. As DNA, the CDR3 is TGTGCCAGCAGCCATTCAGGGACAGATACGCAGTATTTT. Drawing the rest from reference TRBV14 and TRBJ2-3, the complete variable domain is EAGVTQFPSHSVIEKGQTVTLRCDPISGHDNLYWYRRVMGKEIKFLLHFVKESKQDESGMPNNRFLAERTGGTYSTLKVQPAELEDSGVYFCASSHSGTDTQYFGPGTRLTVL.

CDR3 region: CASSPQTGPGDEQYF. Written as DNA, the CDR3 is TGTGCCAGCAGTCCCCAAACAGGGCCCGGGGACGAGCAGTACTTC. V and J are TRBV25-1 and TRBJ2-7; a weak D match, TRBD1 (6 bases). Looked up from germline, CDR1 is MGHDK and CDR2 is SYGVNS. V gave up 5 bases and J gave up 5 bases, with 19 bases separating them. The CDR3 is 15 residues long.

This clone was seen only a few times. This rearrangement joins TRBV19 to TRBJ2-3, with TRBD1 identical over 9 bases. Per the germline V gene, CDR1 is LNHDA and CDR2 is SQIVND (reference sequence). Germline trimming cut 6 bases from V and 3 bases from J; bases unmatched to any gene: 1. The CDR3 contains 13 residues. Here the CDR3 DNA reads TGTGCCAGTAGGGACAGGGGAACAGATACGCAGTATTTT. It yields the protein CASRDRGTDTQYF.